The following is a T cell receptor (beta chain) sequence with its context. As yet, its antigen is unknown. The sample is drawn from a study of T cells in localized non-small cell lung cancer. From germline, CDR1 is SEHNR and CDR2 FQNEAQ (reference sequence). This CDR3 has 13 residues. Trimming stripped 1 base from V and 8 bases from J, with 11 bases between. Findings of the study overall: Higher T cell density in the blood was associated with longer overall survival, whereas higher adjacent-lung clonality associated with shorter survival.

Clones were sequenced by immunoSEQ multiplex PCR, and TCRdb holds only the in-frame ones, with some missing. This sample carries some 21,000 clones, over 75% of them seen once, and the ten largest clones take 6% to 7.5%. The clonotype originates from a woman aged 40 to 75 with stage I lung adenocarcinoma. The input for sequencing was peripheral blood, taken before any cancer treatment. J is TRBJ1-2 and V is TRBV7-9; D call uncertain. The CDR3 region has the DNA TGTGCCAGCAGCTTAGTCGAGGTGGGAGGCTACACCTTC. Its protein product is CASSLVEVGGYTF.